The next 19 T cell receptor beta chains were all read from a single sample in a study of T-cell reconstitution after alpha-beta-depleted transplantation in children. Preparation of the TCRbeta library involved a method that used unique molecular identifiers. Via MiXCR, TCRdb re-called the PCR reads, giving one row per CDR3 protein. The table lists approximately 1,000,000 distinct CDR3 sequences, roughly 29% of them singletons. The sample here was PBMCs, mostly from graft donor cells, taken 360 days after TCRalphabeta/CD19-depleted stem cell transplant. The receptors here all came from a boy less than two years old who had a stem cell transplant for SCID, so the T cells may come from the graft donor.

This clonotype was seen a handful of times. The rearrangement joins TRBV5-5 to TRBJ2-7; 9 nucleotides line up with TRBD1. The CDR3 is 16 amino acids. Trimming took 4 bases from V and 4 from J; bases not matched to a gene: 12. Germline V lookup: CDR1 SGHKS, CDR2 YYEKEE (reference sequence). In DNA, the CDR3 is TGTGCCAGCAGCGGGCCGGGACAGGGACCGTCTTACGAGCAGTACTTC. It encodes CASSGPGQGPSYEQYF.

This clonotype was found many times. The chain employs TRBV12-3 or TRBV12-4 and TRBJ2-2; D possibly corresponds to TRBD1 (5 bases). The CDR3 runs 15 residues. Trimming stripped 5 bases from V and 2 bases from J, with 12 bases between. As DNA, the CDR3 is TGTGCCAGCAGTCCACTGACAGTTAACACCGGGGAGCTGTTTTTT. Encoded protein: CASSPLTVNTGELFF.

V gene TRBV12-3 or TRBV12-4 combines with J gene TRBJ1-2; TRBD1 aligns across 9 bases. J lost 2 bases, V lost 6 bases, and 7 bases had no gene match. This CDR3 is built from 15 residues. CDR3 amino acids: CASSQQGAVNYGYTF. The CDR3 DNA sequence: TGTGCCAGCAGCCAACAGGGGGCGGTGAACTATGGCTACACCTTC.

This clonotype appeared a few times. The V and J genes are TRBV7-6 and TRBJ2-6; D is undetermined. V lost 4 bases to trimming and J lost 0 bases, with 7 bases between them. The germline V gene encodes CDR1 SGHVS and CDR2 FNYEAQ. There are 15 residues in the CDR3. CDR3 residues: CASSSANSGANVLTF. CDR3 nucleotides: TGTGCCAGCAGCTCCGCGAACTCTGGGGCCAACGTCCTGACTTTC.

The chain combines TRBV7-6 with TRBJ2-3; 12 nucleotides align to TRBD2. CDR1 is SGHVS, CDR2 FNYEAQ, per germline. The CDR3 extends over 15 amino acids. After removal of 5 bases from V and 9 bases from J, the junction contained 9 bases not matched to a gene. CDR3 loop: CASSTLAGGGSTQYF. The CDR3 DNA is TGTGCCAGCAGCACACTAGCGGGGGGAGGGAGCACGCAGTATTTT.

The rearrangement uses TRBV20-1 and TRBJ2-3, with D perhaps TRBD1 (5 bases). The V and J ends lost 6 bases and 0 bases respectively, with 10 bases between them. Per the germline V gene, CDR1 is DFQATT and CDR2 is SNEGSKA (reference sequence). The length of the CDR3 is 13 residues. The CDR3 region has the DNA TGCAGTGCGATGCAGGGAAGCACAGATACGCAGTATTTT. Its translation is CSAMQGSTDTQYF.

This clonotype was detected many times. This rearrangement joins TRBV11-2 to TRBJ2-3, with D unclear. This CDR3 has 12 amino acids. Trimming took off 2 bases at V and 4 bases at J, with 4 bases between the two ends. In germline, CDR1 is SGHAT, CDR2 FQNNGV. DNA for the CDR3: TGTGCCAGCAGCTTATTGCCAGATACGCAGTATTTT. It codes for CASSLLPDTQYF.

The CDR3, as DNA: TGTGCCAGCAGTTACGAGAGGGGGCTGGGTGGCTACACCTTC. Translated, it gives CASSYERGLGGYTF. This sequence joins TRBV6-5 and TRBJ1-2; TRBD1 agrees at 7 bases. CDR3 length: 14 amino acids. With V trimmed by 2 bases and J by 7 bases, 7 bases remained unmatched. Germline V lookup: CDR1 MNHEY, CDR2 SVGAGI.

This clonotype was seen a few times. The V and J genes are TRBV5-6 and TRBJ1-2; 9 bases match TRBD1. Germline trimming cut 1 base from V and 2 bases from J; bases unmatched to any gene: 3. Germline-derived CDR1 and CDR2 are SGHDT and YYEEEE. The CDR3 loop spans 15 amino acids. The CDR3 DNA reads TGTGCCAGCAGCTTGAAGGACAGGGGAAACTATGGCTACACCTTC. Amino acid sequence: CASSLKDRGNYGYTF.

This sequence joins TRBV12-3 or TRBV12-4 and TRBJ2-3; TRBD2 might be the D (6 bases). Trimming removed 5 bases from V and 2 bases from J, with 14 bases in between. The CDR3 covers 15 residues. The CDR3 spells CASSPGLLVTDTQYF. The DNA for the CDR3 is TGTGCCAGCAGTCCGGGACTCCTCGTCACAGATACGCAGTATTTT.

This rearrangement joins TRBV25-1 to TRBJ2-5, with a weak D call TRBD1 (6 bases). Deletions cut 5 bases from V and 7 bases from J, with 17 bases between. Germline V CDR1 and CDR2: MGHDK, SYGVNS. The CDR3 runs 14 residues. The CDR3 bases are TGTGCCAGCAGTCCCCACAGGGATCGGGGGACCCAGTACTTC. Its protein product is CASSPHRDRGTQYF.

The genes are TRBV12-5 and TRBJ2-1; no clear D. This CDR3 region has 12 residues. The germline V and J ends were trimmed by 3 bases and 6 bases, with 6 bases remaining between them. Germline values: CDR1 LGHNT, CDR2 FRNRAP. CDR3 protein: CASGLGINEQFF. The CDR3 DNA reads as TGTGCTAGTGGTTTAGGTATCAATGAGCAGTTCTTC.

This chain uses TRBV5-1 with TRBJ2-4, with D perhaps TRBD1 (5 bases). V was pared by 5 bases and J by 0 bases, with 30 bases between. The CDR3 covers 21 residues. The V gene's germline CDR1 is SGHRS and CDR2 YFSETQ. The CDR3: CASRRDSFWGLLTLAKNIQYF. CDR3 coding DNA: TGCGCCAGCAGAAGGGATTCGTTTTGGGGCCTCCTGACCCTAGCCAAAAACATTCAGTACTTC. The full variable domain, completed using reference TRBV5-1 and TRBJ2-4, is KAGVTQTPRYLIKTRGQQVTLSCSPISGHRSVSWYQQTPGQGLQFLFEYFSETQRNKGNFPGRFSGRQFSNSRSEMNVSTLELGDSALYLCASRRDSFWGLLTLAKNIQYFGAGTRLSVL.

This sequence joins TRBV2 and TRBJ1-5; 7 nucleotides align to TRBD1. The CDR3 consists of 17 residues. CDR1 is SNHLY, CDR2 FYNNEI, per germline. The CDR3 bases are TGTGCTTCAAGGGGGGCAGGGGTGCGGACAGGCGATCAGCCCCAGCATTTT. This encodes CASRGAGVRTGDQPQHF.

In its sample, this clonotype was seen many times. The CDR3 spells CASSPGGQGGGTQYF. Written as DNA, the CDR3 is TGTGCCAGCAGCCCGGGTGGACAGGGCGGGGGGACCCAGTACTTC. This chain uses TRBV5-5 with TRBJ2-5; D is possibly TRBD1 (8 bases). V was trimmed by 4 bases and J by 7 bases, leaving 20 bases between them. Germline V gene data show CDR1 as SGHKS and CDR2 as YYEKEE (reference sequence). The CDR3 runs to 15 residues.

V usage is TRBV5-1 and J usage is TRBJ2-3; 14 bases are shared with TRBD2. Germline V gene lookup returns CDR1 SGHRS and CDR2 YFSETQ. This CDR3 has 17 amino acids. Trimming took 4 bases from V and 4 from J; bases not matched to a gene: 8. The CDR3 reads CASSPGLAGAPPDTQYF. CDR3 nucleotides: TGCGCCAGCAGCCCGGGACTAGCGGGGGCCCCCCCAGATACGCAGTATTTT. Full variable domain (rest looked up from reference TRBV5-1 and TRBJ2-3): KAGVTQTPRYLIKTRGQQVTLSCSPISGHRSVSWYQQTPGQGLQFLFEYFSETQRNKGNFPGRFSGRQFSNSRSEMNVSTLELGDSALYLCASSPGLAGAPPDTQYFGPGTRLTVL.

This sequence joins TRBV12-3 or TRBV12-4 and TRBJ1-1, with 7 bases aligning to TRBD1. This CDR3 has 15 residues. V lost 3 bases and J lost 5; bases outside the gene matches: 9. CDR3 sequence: CASSFRTGDGTEAFF. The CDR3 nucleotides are TGTGCCAGCAGTTTTCGAACAGGGGATGGGACTGAAGCTTTCTTT.

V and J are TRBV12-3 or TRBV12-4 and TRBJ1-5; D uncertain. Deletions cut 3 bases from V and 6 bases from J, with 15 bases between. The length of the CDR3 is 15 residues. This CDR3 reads CASSLEGGISQPQHF. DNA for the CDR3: TGTGCCAGCAGTTTGGAGGGAGGCATCAGTCAGCCCCAGCATTTT.

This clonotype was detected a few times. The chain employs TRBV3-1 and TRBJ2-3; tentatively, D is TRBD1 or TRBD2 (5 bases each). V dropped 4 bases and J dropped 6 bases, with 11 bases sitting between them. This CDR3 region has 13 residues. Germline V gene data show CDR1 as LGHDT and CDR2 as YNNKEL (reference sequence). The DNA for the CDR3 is TGTGCCAGCAGCCCGTTGGGGGTGGATACGCAGTATTTT. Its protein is CASSPLGVDTQYF.